This T cell receptor (beta chain) was obtained from a study of T cell changes during pregnancy in multiple sclerosis. The CDR3 spans 15 residues. Germline lookup yields CDR1 SGDLS and CDR2 YYNGEE. The V gene lost 0 bases and the J gene lost 1 base, with 10 bases spanning the gap. Data came from immunoSEQ multiplex PCR; TCRdb stores just in-frame clones and leaves some out. Among 30,000 or so clones, around nine tenths were seen once, and the ten largest hold approximately 5.4%. The genes are TRBV9 and TRBJ1-2; TRBD1 might be the D (5 bases). This TCR came from a female donor with multiple sclerosis, enrolled in a pregnancy study. Sequenced material: CD8+ T cells from peripheral blood mononuclear cells, taken in the first trimester of pregnancy. The CDR3 DNA reads TGTGCCAGCAGCGTAGTTGACGGGGGTAACTATGGCTACACCTTC. Its protein is CASSVVDGGNYGYTF.